What follows are 13 T cell receptor beta chains derived from one specimen sequenced in a study of shared clonotypes between healthy human individuals. Profiled with immunoSEQ multiplex PCR; TCRdb holds only in-frame clones, not every one. The repertoire includes about 1.5 million clones, around 98% of them detected once, and roughly 0.42% sits in the top ten. Input material: naive CD4+ T cells sorted from blood. Subset noted: CD45RA+ positively selected. The receptor source for this set is a man aged 30 to 39 in good health.

This rearrangement joins TRBV5-1 to TRBJ2-3; possibly TRBD1 for D (5 bases). Trimming left V 2 bases short and J 2 bases short, with 12 bases between. Germline assignment: CDR1 SGHRS and CDR2 YFSETQ. The CDR3 is made up of 15 amino acids. The CDR3 sequence is CASSLGQDTTDTQYF. CDR3 nucleotide sequence: TGCGCCAGCAGCTTAGGACAAGATACCACAGATACGCAGTATTTT. The whole variable domain, filled in from reference TRBV5-1 and TRBJ2-3, reads KAGVTQTPRYLIKTRGQQVTLSCSPISGHRSVSWYQQTPGQGLQFLFEYFSETQRNKGNFPGRFSGRQFSNSRSEMNVSTLELGDSALYLCASSLGQDTTDTQYFGPGTRLTVL.

This chain joins TRBV5-1 and TRBJ2-3, with 10 positions matching TRBD2. Trimming took 2 bases from V and 0 from J; bases not matched to a gene: 3. In germline, CDR1 is SGHRS, CDR2 YFSETQ. The CDR3 spans 16 residues. The CDR3 region is CASSFMTSGSTDTQYF. CDR3 DNA sequence: TGCGCCAGCAGCTTCATGACTAGCGGGAGCACAGATACGCAGTATTTT.

This clone is a singleton in its sample. The chain links TRBV7-9 to TRBJ1-1, with 9 nucleotides matching TRBD1. The CDR3 has 13 residues. Germline CDR1 SEHNR, CDR2 FQNEAQ (reference sequence). V lost 8 bases and J lost 6; bases outside the gene matches: 7. CDR3 protein: CASLDRGKSEAFF. As DNA, the CDR3 is TGTGCCAGCTTGGACAGGGGAAAATCTGAAGCTTTCTTT.

The rearrangement joins TRBV6-5 to TRBJ2-7, with D maybe TRBD1 (6 bases). V dropped 3 bases and J dropped 5 bases, with 8 bases sitting between them. Per the germline V gene, CDR1 is MNHEY and CDR2 is SVGAGI. The CDR3 is 12 amino acids. CDR3 bases: TGTGCCAGCAGTTATAACAGGGACGAGCAGTACTTC. This translates into CASSYNRDEQYF.

This clone was seen more than once but under ten times. The J gene is TRBJ2-1, the V gene TRBV2; 7 bases fit TRBD1. Germline assignment: CDR1 SNHLY and CDR2 FYNNEI. V shed 4 bases and J 0 bases; nucleotides not matched to a gene: 0. The CDR3 sequence is 14 residues long. Here the CDR3 reads CASSGDSSYNEQFF. The CDR3, as DNA: TGTGCCAGCAGTGGGGACAGCTCCTACAATGAGCAGTTCTTC.

The gene calls are TRBV7-2 and TRBJ1-4, with 8 positions matching TRBD1. Germline trimming cut 3 bases from V and 11 bases from J; bases unmatched to any gene: 8. CDR3 length equals 14 residues. Germline CDR1 and CDR2: SGHTA and FQGNSA. CDR3 DNA: TGTGCCAGCAGCTTTCGTCAGGGGGCGGCGAAACTGTTTTTT. It is translated as CASSFRQGAAKLFF.

The genes are TRBV4-2 and TRBJ2-3, with TRBD2 matching 10 bases. Germline V CDR1 and CDR2: LGHNA, YNFKEQ. With V trimmed by 4 bases and J by 1 base, 20 bases remained unmatched. This CDR3 comprises 21 residues. This CDR3 reads CASSPKGLAGEYSFGTDTQYF. CDR3 DNA: TGTGCCAGCAGCCCTAAGGGGCTAGCGGGAGAGTATTCGTTCGGCACAGATACGCAGTATTTT.

The rearrangement uses TRBV10-3 and TRBJ1-5; D remains unclear. This CDR3 has 14 amino acids. Germline values: CDR1 ENHRY, CDR2 SYGVKD. V was clipped by 7 bases and J by 0 bases, with 10 bases between them. The CDR3 bases are TGTGCCATCAATAACGTAGATAGCAATCAGCCCCAGCATTTT. Translated, it gives CAINNVDSNQPQHF.

This clone was seen once. The chain couples TRBV4-1 to TRBJ2-1; D is uncertain. Germline V gene sequence: CDR1 MGHRA, CDR2 YSYEKL. This CDR3 is built from 15 residues. The V end lost 0 bases, the J end lost 7 bases, and 13 bases lay between the germline ends. As DNA, the CDR3 is TGCGCCAGCAGCCAAGATCCCCCTCCTAAGAATGAGCAGTTCTTC. Translation: CASSQDPPPKNEQFF.

This clone appeared once. The gene calls are TRBV2 and TRBJ2-7; D call uncertain. Trimming stripped 9 bases from V and 7 bases from J, with 19 bases between. CDR3 size: 13 residues. Germline values: CDR1 SNHLY, CDR2 FYNNEI. In nucleotides, the CDR3 is TGTGCCAGTCGGACGGGTCCCGTGCGAGAGCAGTACTTC. Its translation: CASRTGPVREQYF.

V and J are TRBV5-1 and TRBJ2-1; TRBD2 matches at 10 bases. The CDR3 has 16 residues. Germline V lookup: CDR1 SGHRS, CDR2 YFSETQ. V lost 0 bases to trimming and J lost 7 bases; unmatched junction nucleotides: 7. CDR3 protein: CASSLEYSGRFNEQFF. The CDR3 nucleotides are TGCGCCAGCAGCTTGGAGTATAGCGGGAGGTTTAATGAGCAGTTCTTC.

The V gene is TRBV18, the J gene TRBJ1-4; possibly TRBD1 for D (5 bases). CDR1 and CDR2 from the germline V gene are KGHSH and LQKENI. V was trimmed by 8 bases and J by 0 bases, leaving 10 bases between them. CDR3 length equals 14 residues. The CDR3 protein is CASTRGATNEKLFF. CDR3 sequence (DNA): TGTGCCAGCACTAGGGGTGCAACTAATGAAAAACTGTTTTTT.

Comment on this clone: The sample has other DNA sequences that encode this CDR3 too. This chain links TRBV30 with TRBJ1-5; D gene uncertain. V was cut by 3 bases and J by 4 bases, with 10 bases left in between. In germline, CDR1 is GTSNPN, CDR2 SVGIG (reference sequence). The CDR3 totals 13 residues. This CDR3 is CAWSLGGNQPQHF. CDR3 coding DNA: TGTGCCTGGAGCCTGGGCGGGAATCAGCCCCAGCATTTT.